This T cell receptor (beta chain) came from a study of T-cell memory formation after mild COVID-19. The table lists this clonotype with many counts. TCRdb re-derived calls from the 5' RACE reads in MiXCR, one entry per CDR3 protein. The sample includes 180,000 or so distinct CDR3 sequences, approximately 10% seen only once; the top ten take 3.5% to 4.5%. The sequencing input was PBMCs or a T cell subset sorted from them (not recorded which). The TCR comes from a man younger than 35 who had mild COVID-19 (a few samples of this study predate the infection). Cell type and time point are not known.

The CDR3 protein is CASSVGGDTQYF. The CDR3 coding sequence is TGTGCCAGCAGCGTAGGGGGGGATACGCAGTATTTT. The chain has TRBV9 and TRBJ2-3; possibly TRBD1 or TRBD2 for D (5 bases each). From germline, CDR1 is SGDLS and CDR2 YYNGEE. Trimming took off 0 bases at V and 6 bases at J, with 5 bases between the two ends. The CDR3 is made up of 12 amino acids.